Described below is a single TCR beta chain sequence and its context. The data derive from a study of control samples from healthy donors and cancer patients. Method: immunoSEQ multiplex PCR; TCRdb's copy keeps in-frame clones and lacks some. The sample records tens of thousands of clones, less than 90% being singletons. Germline V CDR1 and CDR2: SGHVS, FQNEAQ. Trimming at V came to 5 bases and at J to 4 bases, leaving 7 bases not matched to a gene. There are 15 residues in the CDR3. The source of this sequence is a woman between 45 and 65 years old in good health. The chain couples TRBV7-8 to TRBJ1-3; 8 nucleotides agree with TRBD1. The sample taken for sequencing was blood. The CDR3 sequence: CASSQARGQGNTIYF. The CDR3 DNA reads TGTGCCAGCAGCCAAGCCAGGGGGCAGGGAAACACCATATATTTT. Combining the CDR3 with reference TRBV7-8 and TRBJ1-3 gives the whole variable domain GAGVSQSPRYKVAKRGQDVALRCDPISGHVSLFWYQQALGQGPEFLTYFQNEAQLDKSGLPSDRFFAERPEGSVSTLKIQRTQQEDSAVYLCASSQARGQGNTIYFGEGSWLTVV.